The clone carrying this TCR beta chain was detected many times. The data are from a study of blood T cells in healthy people across ages. It was with a sample-barcoded 5' primer and a J-beta primer mix that a second PCR of roughly 7 to 11 cycles was run. TCRdb redid the calling of the 5' RACE reads with MiXCR, one entry per CDR3 protein. The sample holds fewer than 800,000 distinct CDR3 sequences, around 32% seen once. V shed 6 bases and J shed 6 bases, with 26 bases lying between them. The CDR3 extends over 17 amino acids. The receptor was derived from a woman aged 80 or older in good health. The genes are TRBV12-3 or TRBV12-4 and TRBJ1-1; D is perhaps TRBD1 (6 bases). Input material: blood. CDR3 nucleotide sequence: TGTGCCAGCAGCTATCAGGGGCAACTCCTTCCCAGAGCTGAAGCTTTCTTT. Encoded protein: CASSYQGQLLPRAEAFF.